This is a list of T cell receptor beta chains from one sample in a study of shared clonotypes between healthy human individuals. Libraries were prepared by immunoSEQ multiplex PCR; TCRdb keeps only in-frame clonotypes and omits some of them. The repertoire holds fewer than 1.8 million clones, around 98.5% seen once, with approximately 0.4% in the top ten. The sequenced material came from naive CD4+ T cells sorted from blood. The receptor source for this set is a young man in good health. The CDR3 runs from the conserved cysteine through the conserved F or W. The order of the fields is V gene, D gene, J gene, clone size, CDR3 DNA, CDR3 protein. The D gene is left open where the match is weak. Clone size appears in some rows only: once, few, many, or a class for an expanded clone.

V: TRBV10-3
D: -
J: TRBJ1-2
size: -
DNA: TGTGCCATCAGTGAGCGGGGCGACTATGGCTACACCTTC
CDR3: CAISERGDYGYTF

V: TRBV28
D: -
J: TRBJ2-7
size: -
DNA: TGTGCCAGCAGTTCCCTTTGGGGGGTCTCATACGAGCAGTACTTC
CDR3: CASSSLWGVSYEQYF

V: TRBV5-1
D: -
J: TRBJ2-6
size: -
DNA: TGCGCCAGCAGCTCAACACGAACTGGGGCCAACGTCCTGACTTTC
CDR3: CASSSTRTGANVLTF

V: TRBV7-2
D: TRBD1
J: TRBJ2-7
size: -
DNA: TGTGCCAGCAGCCTACGGACAGGTGGCCTCAACGAGCAGTACTTC
CDR3: CASSLRTGGLNEQYF

V: TRBV5-1
D: -
J: TRBJ2-2
size: -
DNA: TGCGCCAGCAGTCTGGGTACGGACACCGGGGAGCTGTTTTTT
CDR3: CASSLGTDTGELFF

V: TRBV9
D: TRBD1
J: TRBJ2-1
size: -
DNA: TGTGCCAGCAGCGTAGCAGGGGGCCCCTACAATGAGCAGTTCTTC
CDR3: CASSVAGGPYNEQFF

V: TRBV4-3
D: TRBD1
J: TRBJ2-7
size: -
DNA: TGCGCCAGCAGCCAAGATGGGACAGGGATCCCCTACGAGCAGTACTTC
CDR3: CASSQDGTGIPYEQYF

V: TRBV5-1
D: TRBD1
J: TRBJ1-1
size: -
DNA: TGCGCCAGCTTCCCGGGACAGGGTGTGGGAAACACTGAAGCTTTCTTT
CDR3: CASFPGQGVGNTEAFF

V: TRBV5-1
D: TRBD2
J: TRBJ2-2
size: -
DNA: TGCGCCAGCAGCTCTCATCTAGCGGGACTTAACACCGGGGAGCTGTTTTTT
CDR3: CASSSHLAGLNTGELFF

V: TRBV7-2
D: -
J: TRBJ2-7
size: -
DNA: TGTGCCAGCAGCATGGGACTCGTTTTCGAGCAGTACTTC
CDR3: CASSMGLVFEQYF

V: TRBV11-1
D: -
J: TRBJ2-6
size: -
DNA: TGTGCCAGCAGCTTCACAAGCTCTGGGGCCAACGTCCTGACTTTC
CDR3: CASSFTSSGANVLTF

V: TRBV5-1
D: TRBD2
J: TRBJ2-3
size: -
DNA: TGCGCCAGCAGCTTGGGACCTAGCGGATTGGGAGATACGCAGTATTTT
CDR3: CASSLGPSGLGDTQYF

V: TRBV27
D: -
J: TRBJ2-3
size: once
DNA: TGTGCCAGCAGTCCCCGGGGGTTCGCGGGAAGCACAGATACGCAGTATTTT
CDR3: CASSPRGFAGSTDTQYF

V: TRBV7-9
D: -
J: TRBJ2-7
size: -
DNA: TGTGCCAGCAGCTTCACCCCAGGGGCCGGGACCTACGAGCAGTACTTC
CDR3: CASSFTPGAGTYEQYF

V: TRBV5-1
D: -
J: TRBJ2-1
size: -
DNA: TGCGCCAGCAGCTTGGGGACCAGCTCCTACAATGAGCAGTTCTTC
CDR3: CASSLGTSSYNEQFF

V: TRBV19
D: -
J: TRBJ1-1
size: -
DNA: TGTGCCAGTAGGGACCCGGGACACTCTTACGCTTTCTTT
CDR3: CASRDPGHSYAFF